These 5 T cell receptor beta chains were sequenced from one sample in a study of cytomegalovirus exposure and HLA in healthy donors. PCR involved 60 Vbeta and 13 Jbeta primers. The method was immunoSEQ multiplex PCR; TCRdb's version includes in-frame clones alone and lacks a portion of them. The sample has approximately 150,000 clones; around 65% are singletons. What was sequenced was PBMCs. The receptor source for this set is a woman aged 25-40 years in good health and CMV-seropositive.

The gene calls are TRBV30 and TRBJ1-6, with D tentatively TRBD1 (5 bases). The CDR3 has 15 amino acids. The germline gives CDR1 GTSNPN, CDR2 SVGIG (reference sequence). The ends were cut back, 4 bases at V and 10 bases at J, with 20 bases in the middle. The CDR3 protein is CAWTTPGRVRSPLHF. DNA for the CDR3: TGTGCCTGGACTACACCCGGCAGGGTCCGGTCACCCCTCCACTTT.

The gene calls are TRBV5-1 and TRBJ2-1; 9 bases agree with TRBD2. Trimming cost V 0 bases and J 6 bases; bases outside gene matches: 7. Germline values: CDR1 SGHRS, CDR2 YFSETQ. This CDR3 spans 16 amino acids. CDR3 loop: CASSLDERLAANEQFF. CDR3 bases: TGCGCCAGCAGCTTGGACGAGCGACTAGCGGCCAATGAGCAGTTCTTC. The variable domain in full, completed from reference TRBV5-1 and TRBJ2-1, reads KAGVTQTPRYLIKTRGQQVTLSCSPISGHRSVSWYQQTPGQGLQFLFEYFSETQRNKGNFPGRFSGRQFSNSRSEMNVSTLELGDSALYLCASSLDERLAANEQFFGPGTRLTVL.

The chain uses TRBV28 and TRBJ1-5; D call uncertain. CDR1 is MDHEN and CDR2 is SYDVKM in the germline V gene. The V gene lost 5 bases and the J gene lost 9 bases, with 8 bases spanning the gap. The CDR3 contains 11 residues. The CDR3 nucleotides are TGTGCCAGCAGTCTCGGTGGGCCCCAGCATTTT. This sequence encodes CASSLGGPQHF.

V is TRBV18 and J is TRBJ2-1; TRBD2 aligns across 11 bases. V trimming: 3 bases; J trimming: 4 bases; junction bases outside the gene matches: 2. Germline V gene data show CDR1 as KGHSH and CDR2 as LQKENI. CDR3 size: 15 residues. The CDR3 bases are TGTGCCAGCTCACCGACTAGCGGGAATTACAATGAGCAGTTCTTC. It is translated as CASSPTSGNYNEQFF. Variable domain in full (rest from reference TRBV18 and TRBJ2-1): NAGVMQNPRHLVRRRGQEARLRCSPMKGHSHVYWYRQLPEEGLKFMVYLQKENIIDESGMPKERFSAEFPKEGPSILRIQQVVRGDSAAYFCASSPTSGNYNEQFFGPGTRLTVL.

The chain employs TRBV7-9 and TRBJ1-2, with TRBD1 identical over 9 bases. The CDR3 consists of 11 residues. The V and J ends lost 11 bases and 8 bases, in that order; junction bases with no gene match: 6. Germline CDR1 reads SEHNR; CDR2 reads FQNEAQ (reference sequence). This chain's CDR3 is CASGQGGGYTF. In DNA form, the CDR3 reads TGTGCCTCGGGACAGGGCGGGGGCTACACCTTC.